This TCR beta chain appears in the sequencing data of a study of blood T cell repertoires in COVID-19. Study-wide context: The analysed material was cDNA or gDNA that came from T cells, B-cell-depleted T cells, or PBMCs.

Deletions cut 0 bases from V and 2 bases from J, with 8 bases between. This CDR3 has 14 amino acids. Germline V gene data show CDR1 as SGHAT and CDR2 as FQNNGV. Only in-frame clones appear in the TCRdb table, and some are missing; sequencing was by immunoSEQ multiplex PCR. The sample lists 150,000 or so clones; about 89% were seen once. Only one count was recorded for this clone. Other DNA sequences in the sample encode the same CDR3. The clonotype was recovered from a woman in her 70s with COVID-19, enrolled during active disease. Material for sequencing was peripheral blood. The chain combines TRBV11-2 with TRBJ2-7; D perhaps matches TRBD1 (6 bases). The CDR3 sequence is CASSLDPGAYEQYF. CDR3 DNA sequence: TGTGCCAGCAGCTTAGACCCAGGGGCCTACGAGCAGTACTTC.